Listed below are T cell receptor beta chains from one sample, sequenced in a study of identical twins. TCRdb re-derived calls from the 5' RACE reads in MiXCR, one entry per CDR3 protein. The sample lists about 660,000 distinct CDR3 sequences, 8.6% occurring once. The sample also formed part of further work on yellow fever vaccine responses in identical twins.

Sequencing was performed on PBMCs. These receptors originate from a woman aged 18 to 35 in good health. Each CDR3 is given with its conserved first and last residue. A D gene is named only where the DNA matches it firmly. Rows give clone size only sometimes, using once, few, many, or a class for an expanded clone.

TGTGCCAGCAGTTTTACGGGGGGACCTTCCTACGAGCAGTACTTC	CASSFTGGPSYEQYF	TRBV28	TRBJ2-7	TRBD2	.
TGTGCCAGCAGCCTAGCGGGAGGACCCCACAATGAGCAGTTCTTC	CASSLAGGPHNEQFF	TRBV14	TRBJ2-1	TRBD2	many
TGCAGCGTGCCCTCTACAGCAGGCGCTGTAGGGGGCACTGAAGCTTTCTTT	CSVPSTAGAVGGTEAFF	TRBV29-1	TRBJ1-1	.	few
TGTGCCAGCAGCCCTTGGGCGGGGGCTAATCAGCCCCAGCATTTT	CASSPWAGANQPQHF	TRBV3-1	TRBJ1-5	.	few
TGTGCCAGCGGAATACTAGGAAACGAGCAGTACTTC	CASGILGNEQYF	TRBV7-9	TRBJ2-7	.	.
TGTGCCAGCTCACCAGGCGAGAGCTCTGGAAACACCATATATTTT	CASSPGESSGNTIYF	TRBV18	TRBJ1-3	.	few
TGTGCCACCAGTGATTCGGGACAGGGAGACTACGAGCAGTACTTC	CATSDSGQGDYEQYF	TRBV24-1	TRBJ2-7	TRBD1	few
TGCAGTGCTACCGGACAGGGGGCTATTACCGGGGAGCTGTTTTTT	CSATGQGAITGELFF	TRBV20-1	TRBJ2-2	TRBD1	few
TGCGCCAGCAGCTCTGACAGGACAAACATTCAGTACTTC	CASSSDRTNIQYF	TRBV5-1	TRBJ2-4	.	many
TGTGCCAGCGTCTATAATATCGAGCAGTTCTTC	CASVYNIEQFF	TRBV12-3/TRBV12-4	TRBJ2-1	.	few
TGCGCCAGCAGCTCGACAAATTCCTACGAGCAGTACTTC	CASSSTNSYEQYF	TRBV5-1	TRBJ2-7	.	few
TGTGCCAGCAGTTTGTTTGTTAGGGGGCACGACCTAAACATTCAGTACTTC	CASSLFVRGHDLNIQYF	TRBV28	TRBJ2-4	TRBD1	.
TGTGCCAGCAGTTTAGTGGGGATTCTCGGGAATGAGCAGTTCTTC	CASSLVGILGNEQFF	TRBV12-3/TRBV12-4	TRBJ2-1	.	many
TGCAGCGCCGTTGGACGGACTAATGAAAAACTGTTTTTT	CSAVGRTNEKLFF	TRBV29-1	TRBJ1-4	.	many
TGTGCCTGGAGTGCCCGAAGGGGGCCGGGAGAGACCCAGTACTTC	CAWSARRGPGETQYF	TRBV30	TRBJ2-5	TRBD1	.
TGCGCCAGCAGCCTCGGAGACAGGGTCGGATACGAGCAGTACTTC	CASSLGDRVGYEQYF	TRBV5-1	TRBJ2-7	TRBD1	.
TGTGCCAGCAGCTTAGACACGACAGCCGGGATGGGGTCCAATGAGCAGTTCTTC	CASSLDTTAGMGSNEQFF	TRBV7-8	TRBJ2-1	.	.
TGTGCCAGCTCACCACGAGTAAACAGGGACACCGGGGAGCTGTTTTTT	CASSPRVNRDTGELFF	TRBV18	TRBJ2-2	.	.
TGCAGTGCTAGAGATTATATGAGGACTAGCGGGGGGTTATACAATGAGCAGTTCTTC	CSARDYMRTSGGLYNEQFF	TRBV20-1	TRBJ2-1	TRBD2	.
TGCAGTGCTAGAGACCGGTCTAGCGGGGCTGAGTTCTTC	CSARDRSSGAEFF	TRBV20-1	TRBJ2-1	TRBD2	few
TGTGCCACCAGTGAAGCCTCTAGCGGGAATAATGAGCAGTTCTTC	CATSEASSGNNEQFF	TRBV24-1	TRBJ2-1	TRBD2	.
TGTGCCAGCAGTTCCGGACTAGCGGTGAACACCGGGGAGCTGTTTTTT	CASSSGLAVNTGELFF	TRBV27	TRBJ2-2	TRBD2	few